This TCR beta chain was recovered during a study of post-analysis software for immune sequencing data. The wider study: Relapsing-remitting, secondary progressive and progressive-relapsing forms made up the multiple sclerosis disease courses. Points from the study as a whole: Versus controls, multiple sclerosis patients showed significantly lower diversity (normalized Chao1). F measure grouped same-batch samples tightly together. Among five TRBV segments more frequent in patients than controls were TRBV5-6, TRBV5-1 and TRBV20-1.

TCR beta cDNA libraries included unique molecular identifiers. With roughly 0.85 to 11 million T cells as the source, 400,000 to 550,000 cDNA molecules resulted. MiXCR, run by TCRdb on the PCR reads, gives a single entry per CDR3 protein. The repertoire has roughly 400,000 distinct CDR3 sequences, 30% to 45% of them found once; the top ten carry about 8%. Per germline, CDR1 SGHTA and CDR2 FQGNSA. The CDR3 has 14 amino acids. Deletions cut 0 bases from V and 7 bases from J, with 13 bases between. This clonotype was counted only a few times. Its antigen is unidentified. The V call is TRBV7-2, the J call TRBJ2-7; D gene ambiguous. This sequence was found in a girl aged 2-15 years with multiple sclerosis. Sequenced: blood. The CDR3 sequence: CASSLAGPFWEQYF. The CDR3 coding sequence is TGTGCCAGCAGCTTAGCGGGCCCCTTCTGGGAGCAGTACTTC.